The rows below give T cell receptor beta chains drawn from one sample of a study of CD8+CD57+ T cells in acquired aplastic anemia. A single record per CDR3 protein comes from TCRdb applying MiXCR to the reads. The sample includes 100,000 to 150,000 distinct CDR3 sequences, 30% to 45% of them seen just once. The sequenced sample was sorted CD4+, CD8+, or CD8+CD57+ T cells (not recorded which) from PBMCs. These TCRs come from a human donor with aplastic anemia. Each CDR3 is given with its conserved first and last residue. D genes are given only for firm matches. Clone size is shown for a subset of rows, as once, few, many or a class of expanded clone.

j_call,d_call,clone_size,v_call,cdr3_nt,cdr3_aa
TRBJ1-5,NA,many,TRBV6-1,TGTGCCAGCAGTGCAAGGCGGGGGTTCCATCAGCCCCAGCATTTT,CASSARRGFHQPQHF
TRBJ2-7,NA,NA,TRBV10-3,TGTGCCATCCAAAAGGGGTTAGGGCTCGAGCAGTACTTC,CAIQKGLGLEQYF
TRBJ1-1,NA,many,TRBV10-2,TGCGCCAGCAGTGGCCAGGGGTTTTACACTGAAGCTTTCTTT,CASSGQGFYTEAFF
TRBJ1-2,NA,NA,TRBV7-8,TGTGCCAGCAGCTTATTTCCCTTCCCGAAGCCTAACTATGGCTACACCTTC,CASSLFPFPKPNYGYTF
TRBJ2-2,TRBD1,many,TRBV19,TGTGCCAGTAGGCTGGGACAGGGTACCGGGGAGCTGTTTTTT,CASRLGQGTGELFF
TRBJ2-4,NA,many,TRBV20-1,TGCAGTGCTAGAGTGGTGGCCCGGGAAAAAGAGAACATTCAGTACTTC,CSARVVAREKENIQYF
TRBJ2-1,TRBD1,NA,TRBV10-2,TGCGCCAGCAGTACTGGGGGACAGGGCAATGAGCAGTTCTTC,CASSTGGQGNEQFF
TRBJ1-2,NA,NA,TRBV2,TGTGCCAGCAGTGAAGGGGCAGATAGGGGCTACACCTTC,CASSEGADRGYTF
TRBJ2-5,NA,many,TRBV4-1,TGCGCCAGCAGCCAAGGACCTGTTGCGGGACAAGGAGAGACCCAGTACTTC,CASSQGPVAGQGETQYF
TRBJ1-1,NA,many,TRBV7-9,TGTGCCAGCAGCTTAGATGGCGGAAACACTGAAGCTTTCTTT,CASSLDGGNTEAFF
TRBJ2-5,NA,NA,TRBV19,TGTGCCAGTAGTATTATAGGGCAAGAGGCCCAGTACTTC,CASSIIGQEAQYF
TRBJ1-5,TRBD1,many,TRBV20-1,TGCAGTGCTAGAAGGACAGGGTTTAGCAATCAGCCCCAGCATTTT,CSARRTGFSNQPQHF
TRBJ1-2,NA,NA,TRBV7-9,TGCGCCAGCAGCTCGGAGAGCTTCTATGGCTACACCTTC,CASSSESFYGYTF
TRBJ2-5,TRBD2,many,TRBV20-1,TGCAGTGCTAGAAAATGGACTAGCGCCGAAGAGACCCAGTACTTC,CSARKWTSAEETQYF
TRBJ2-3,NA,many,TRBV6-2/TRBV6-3,TGTGCCAGCGGCGAAGATACGCAGTATTTT,CASGEDTQYF
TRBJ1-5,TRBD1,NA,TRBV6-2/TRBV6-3,TGTGCCAGCAGTTACGGGGACAGGGTTTATAGCAATCAGCCCCAGCATTTT,CASSYGDRVYSNQPQHF
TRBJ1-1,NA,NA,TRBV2,TGTGCCAGCAGCGGACACGTCCCGCACACTGAAGCCTTCTTT,CASSGHVPHTEAFF
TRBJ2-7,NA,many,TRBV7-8,TGTGCCAGCAGCTTACGGGCCTCCCTCTCCTACGAGCAGTACTTC,CASSLRASLSYEQYF
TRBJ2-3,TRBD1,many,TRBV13,TGTGCCAGCAGCTTAAGGACAGGGGATTTCGATACGCAGTATTTT,CASSLRTGDFDTQYF
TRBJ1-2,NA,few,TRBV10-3,TGTGCCATCAGTGACGGACTAAACTATGGCTACACCTTC,CAISDGLNYGYTF
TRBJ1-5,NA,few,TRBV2,TGTGCCAGCTTGGCAGGGGTCAATCAGCCCCAGCATTTT,CASLAGVNQPQHF
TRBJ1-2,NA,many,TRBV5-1,TGCGCCAGCAGCGTAAGAGAAGCTAACTATGGCTACACCTTC,CASSVREANYGYTF
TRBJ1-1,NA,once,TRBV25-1,TGTGCCAGCAGCCAAGATTTTAGGGGACACCCTAACACTGAAGCTTTCTTT,CASSQDFRGHPNTEAFF
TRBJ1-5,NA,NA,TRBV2,TGTGCCAGCAATGTCGATGGGAGTCAGCCCCAGCATTTT,CASNVDGSQPQHF
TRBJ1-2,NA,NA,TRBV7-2,TGTGCCAGCAGCTTACAGGGCTATGGCTACACCTTC,CASSLQGYGYTF
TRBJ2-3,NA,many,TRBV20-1,TGCAGTGCAAGCGGGACCACAGGGTGGGATACGCAGTATTTT,CSASGTTGWDTQYF
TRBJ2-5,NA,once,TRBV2,TGTGCCAGCAGTCGTGGGCAAACTCAAGAGACCCAGTACTTC,CASSRGQTQETQYF
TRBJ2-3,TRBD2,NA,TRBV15,TGTGCCTCCCTAGCGGGGGGGCGGGCAGATACGCAGTATTTT,CASLAGGRADTQYF
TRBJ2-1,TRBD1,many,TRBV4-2,TGTGCCAGCAGCCACCTGGGACAGGAAGCCTACAATGAGCAGTTCTTC,CASSHLGQEAYNEQFF
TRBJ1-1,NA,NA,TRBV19,TGTGCCAGTACGCACGGTGCCTTATCCCGGATAGAAGCTTTCTTT,CASTHGALSRIEAFF
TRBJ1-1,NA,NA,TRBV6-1,TGTGCCAGCCGGAGTTTACAGGCCTTGAACACTGAAGCTTTCTTT,CASRSLQALNTEAFF
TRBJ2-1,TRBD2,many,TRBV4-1,TGCGCCAGCAGCCAACAAGCCCCGACTAGCAGAGATGCGGATGAGCAGTTCTTC,CASSQQAPTSRDADEQFF
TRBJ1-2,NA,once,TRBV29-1,TGCAGCGTTGAAGGCAGAGGGCAGGACTATGGCTACACCTTC,CSVEGRGQDYGYTF
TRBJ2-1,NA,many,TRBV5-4,TGTGCCAGCAGGACAGCGAGGAGAAATGAGCAGTTCTTC,CASRTARRNEQFF
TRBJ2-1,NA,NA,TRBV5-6,TGTGCCAGCACCCCCTTTCTCGGACAGACTTACAATAAGCAGTTCTTC,CASTPFLGQTYNKQFF
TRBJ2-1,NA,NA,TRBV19,TGTGCCAGTTACAACGGGAATGAGCAGTTCTTC,CASYNGNEQFF
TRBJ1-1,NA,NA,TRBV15,TGTGCCACCAACCGGGACAAGAAATCTGTAGCTTCCTTT,CATNRDKKSVASF
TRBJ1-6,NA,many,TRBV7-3,TGTGCCAGCAGCTTAATACGAGGGCCCAATTCACCCCTCCACTTT,CASSLIRGPNSPLHF
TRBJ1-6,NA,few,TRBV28,TGTGCCAGCAGTTTTTTCGGGGTAACTCATAATTCACCCCTCCACTTT,CASSFFGVTHNSPLHF
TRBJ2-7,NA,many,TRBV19,TGTGCCAGTAGTTCCAGGGCACCAGCCTACGAGCAGTACTTC,CASSSRAPAYEQYF
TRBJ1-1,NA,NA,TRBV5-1,TGCGCCAGCAGCTTGGGGGGTACGAGCACTGAAGCTTTCTTT,CASSLGGTSTEAFF
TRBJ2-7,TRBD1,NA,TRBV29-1,TGCAGCTCGGACAGGGTCTCCCACGAGCAGTACTTC,CSSDRVSHEQYF
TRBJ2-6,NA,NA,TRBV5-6,TGTGCCAGCAGCGGGTGGCAGGCTGGGGCCAACGTCCTGACTTTC,CASSGWQAGANVLTF
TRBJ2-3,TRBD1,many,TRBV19,TGTGCCACCGGGGACAGGGGATTAGATACGCAGTATTTT,CATGDRGLDTQYF
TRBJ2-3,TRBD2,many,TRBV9,TGTGCCAGCAGCGTAGGGGCTAGCGGGGGGCCGGATACGCAGTATTTT,CASSVGASGGPDTQYF
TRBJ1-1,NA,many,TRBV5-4,TGTGCCAGCAGTTTACAGGGAAACACTGAAGCTTTCTTT,CASSLQGNTEAFF
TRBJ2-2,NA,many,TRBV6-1,TGTGCCAGCAGTGCCATACCTACCAACACCGGGGAGCTGTTTTTT,CASSAIPTNTGELFF
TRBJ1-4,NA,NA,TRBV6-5,TGTGCCAGCAGTTACGGACCTGAAACTAATGAAAAACTGTTTTTT,CASSYGPETNEKLFF
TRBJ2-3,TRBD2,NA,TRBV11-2,TGTGCCAGCAGCTTAGATCGGGGACTAGCGGGGGGTTTAGATACGCAGTATTTT,CASSLDRGLAGGLDTQYF
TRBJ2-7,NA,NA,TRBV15,TGTGCCACCAGCAGTGGCCGGGACGGGACCTACGAGCAGTACTTC,CATSSGRDGTYEQYF
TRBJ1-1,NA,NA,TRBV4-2,TGTGCCAGCAGGTCGGGGCGGATCAGTGGGAGGAACACTGAAGCTTTCTTT,CASRSGRISGRNTEAFF
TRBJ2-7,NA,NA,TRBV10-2,TGCGCCAGCAGCACGGACAGCTACGACCTACCCTACGAGCAGTACTTC,CASSTDSYDLPYEQYF
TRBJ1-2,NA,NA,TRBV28,TGTGCCAGCAGTTACACGGGCTATGGCTACACCTTC,CASSYTGYGYTF
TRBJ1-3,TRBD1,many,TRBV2,TGTGCCAGCAGTCAACAGGGGTCTGGAAACACCATATATTTT,CASSQQGSGNTIYF
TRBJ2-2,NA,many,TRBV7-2,TGTGCCAGCAGCTTAGTGGGGGGCCCGAACACCGGGGAGCTGTTTTTT,CASSLVGGPNTGELFF